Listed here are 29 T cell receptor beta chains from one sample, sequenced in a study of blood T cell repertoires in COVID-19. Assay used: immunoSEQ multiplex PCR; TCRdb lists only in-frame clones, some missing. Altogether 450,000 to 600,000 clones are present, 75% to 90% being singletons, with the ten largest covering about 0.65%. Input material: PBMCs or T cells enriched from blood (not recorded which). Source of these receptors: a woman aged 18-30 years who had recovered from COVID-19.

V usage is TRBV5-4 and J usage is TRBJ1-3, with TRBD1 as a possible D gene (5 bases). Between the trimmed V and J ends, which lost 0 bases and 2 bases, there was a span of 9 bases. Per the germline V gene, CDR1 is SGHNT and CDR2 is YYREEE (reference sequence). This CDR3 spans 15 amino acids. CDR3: CASSLAAGAGNTIYF. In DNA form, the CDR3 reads TGTGCCAGCAGCTTGGCCGCGGGGGCTGGAAACACCATATATTTT. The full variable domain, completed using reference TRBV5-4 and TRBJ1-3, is ETGVTQSPTHLIKTRGQQVTLRCSSQSGHNTVSWYQQALGQGPQFIFQYYREEENGRGNFPPRFSGLQFPNYSSELNVNALELDDSALYLCASSLAAGAGNTIYFGEGSWLTVV.

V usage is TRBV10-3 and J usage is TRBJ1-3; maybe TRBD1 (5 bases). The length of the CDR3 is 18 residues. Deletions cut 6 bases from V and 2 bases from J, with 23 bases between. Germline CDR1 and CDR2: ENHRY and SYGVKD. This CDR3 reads CAIRLTDPSKGPGNTIYF. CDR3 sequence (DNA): TGTGCCATCAGGCTGACAGATCCCAGCAAGGGGCCTGGAAACACCATATATTTT.

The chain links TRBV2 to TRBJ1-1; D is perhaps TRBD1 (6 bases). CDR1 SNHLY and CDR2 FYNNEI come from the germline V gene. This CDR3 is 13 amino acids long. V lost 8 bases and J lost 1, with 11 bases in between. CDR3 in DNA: TGTGCCAGCGGGACAATGGGGAACACTGAAGCTTTCTTT. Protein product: CASGTMGNTEAFF.

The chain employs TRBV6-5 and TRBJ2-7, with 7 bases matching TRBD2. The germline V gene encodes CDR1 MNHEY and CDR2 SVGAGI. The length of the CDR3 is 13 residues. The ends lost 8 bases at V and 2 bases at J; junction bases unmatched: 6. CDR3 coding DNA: TGTGCCAGCTCGGGGGGTGACACCTACGAGCAGTACTTC. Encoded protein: CASSGGDTYEQYF.

CDR3 DNA: TGTGCCTGGGGTATGTTCGATGAGCAGTTCTTC. It yields the protein CAWGMFDEQFF. The chain uses TRBV30 and TRBJ2-1, with no clear D. The CDR3 length is 11 residues. The germline CDR1 and CDR2 sequences are GTSNPN and SVGIG (reference sequence). V was clipped by 5 bases and J by 8 bases, with 10 bases between them.

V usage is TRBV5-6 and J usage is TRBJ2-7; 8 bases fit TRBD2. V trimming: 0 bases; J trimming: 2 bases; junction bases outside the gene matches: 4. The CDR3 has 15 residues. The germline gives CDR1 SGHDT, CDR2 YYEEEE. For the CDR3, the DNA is TGTGCCAGCAGCTTGGGCGGGGGGCTACCCTACGAGCAGTACTTC. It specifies CASSLGGGLPYEQYF.

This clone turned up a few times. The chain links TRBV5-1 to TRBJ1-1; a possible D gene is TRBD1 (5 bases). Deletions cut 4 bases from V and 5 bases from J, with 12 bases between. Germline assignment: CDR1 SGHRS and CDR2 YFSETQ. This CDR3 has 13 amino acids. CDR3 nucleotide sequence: TGCGCCAGCAGCGTCGGGGGGGAAACTGAAGCTTTCTTT. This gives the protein CASSVGGETEAFF.

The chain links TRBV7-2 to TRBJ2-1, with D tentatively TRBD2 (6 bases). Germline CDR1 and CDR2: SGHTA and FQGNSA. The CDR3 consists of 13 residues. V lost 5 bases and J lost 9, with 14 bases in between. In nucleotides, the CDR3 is TGTGCCAGCAGCCCCCGAGCGGGTAGTGAGCAGTTCTTC. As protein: CASSPRAGSEQFF.

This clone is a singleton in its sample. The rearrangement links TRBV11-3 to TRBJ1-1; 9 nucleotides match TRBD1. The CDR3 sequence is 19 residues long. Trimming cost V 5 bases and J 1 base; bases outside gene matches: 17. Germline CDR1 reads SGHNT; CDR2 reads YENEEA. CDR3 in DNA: TGTGCCAGCAGCGGGGACAGGGTGGTCTTCTGGCAGGGGAACACTGAAGCTTTCTTT. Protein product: CASSGDRVVFWQGNTEAFF.

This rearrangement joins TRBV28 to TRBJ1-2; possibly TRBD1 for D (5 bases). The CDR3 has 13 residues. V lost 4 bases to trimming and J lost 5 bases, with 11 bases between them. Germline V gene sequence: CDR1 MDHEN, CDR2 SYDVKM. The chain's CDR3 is CASSYAGGYGYTF. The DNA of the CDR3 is TGTGCCAGCAGTTACGCGGGGGGGTATGGCTACACCTTC.

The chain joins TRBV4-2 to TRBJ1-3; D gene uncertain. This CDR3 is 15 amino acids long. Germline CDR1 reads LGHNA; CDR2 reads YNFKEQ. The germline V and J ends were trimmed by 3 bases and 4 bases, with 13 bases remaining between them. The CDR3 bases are TGTGCCAGCAGCCAGGCAATACCCCAAGGAAACACCATATATTTT. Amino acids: CASSQAIPQGNTIYF.

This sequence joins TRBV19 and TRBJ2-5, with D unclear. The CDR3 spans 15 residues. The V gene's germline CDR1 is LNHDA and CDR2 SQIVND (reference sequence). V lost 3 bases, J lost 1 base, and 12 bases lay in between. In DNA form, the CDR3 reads TGTGCCAGTAGTATCGCGACGGGTACCCAAGAGACCCAGTACTTC. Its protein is CASSIATGTQETQYF.

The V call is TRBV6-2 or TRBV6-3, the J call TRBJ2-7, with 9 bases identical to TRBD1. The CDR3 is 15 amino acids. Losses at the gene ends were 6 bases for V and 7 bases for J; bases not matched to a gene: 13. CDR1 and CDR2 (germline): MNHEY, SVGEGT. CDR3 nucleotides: TGTGCCAGCAGCCCTGGGACAGGGAGGAGGAAGGAGCAGTACTTC. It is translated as CASSPGTGRRKEQYF.

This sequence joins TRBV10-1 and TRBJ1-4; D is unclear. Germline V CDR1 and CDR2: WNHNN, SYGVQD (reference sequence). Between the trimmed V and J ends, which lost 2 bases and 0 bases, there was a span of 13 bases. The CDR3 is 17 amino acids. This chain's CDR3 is CASSEPLIGTTNEKLFF. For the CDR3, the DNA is TGCGCCAGCAGTGAGCCTCTTATCGGGACAACTAATGAAAAACTGTTTTTT.

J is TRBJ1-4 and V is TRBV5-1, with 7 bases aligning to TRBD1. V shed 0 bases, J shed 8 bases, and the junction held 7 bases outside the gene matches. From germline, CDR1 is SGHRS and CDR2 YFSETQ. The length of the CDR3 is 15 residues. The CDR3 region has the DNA TGCGCCAGCAGCTTGGAGGGCAGGGGGAACGAAAAACTGTTTTTT. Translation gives CASSLEGRGNEKLFF.

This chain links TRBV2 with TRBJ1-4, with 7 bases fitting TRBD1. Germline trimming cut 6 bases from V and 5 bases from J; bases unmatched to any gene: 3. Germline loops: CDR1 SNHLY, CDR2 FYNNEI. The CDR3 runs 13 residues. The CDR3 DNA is TGTGCCAGCAGGAGGGACAGCAATGAAAAACTGTTTTTT. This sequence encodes CASRRDSNEKLFF.

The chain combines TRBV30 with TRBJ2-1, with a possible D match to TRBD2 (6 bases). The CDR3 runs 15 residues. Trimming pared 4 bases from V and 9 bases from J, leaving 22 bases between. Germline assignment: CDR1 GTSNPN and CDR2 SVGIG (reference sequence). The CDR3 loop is CAWNELAVLGGEQFF. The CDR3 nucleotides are TGTGCCTGGAATGAACTAGCAGTTCTTGGGGGTGAGCAGTTCTTC.

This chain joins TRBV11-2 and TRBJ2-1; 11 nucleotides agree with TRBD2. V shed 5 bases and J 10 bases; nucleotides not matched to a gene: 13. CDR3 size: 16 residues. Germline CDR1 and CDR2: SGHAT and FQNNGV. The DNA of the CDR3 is TGTGCCAGCAGCCCCATTAGCGGGGGGGCCTTCGAAGAGCAGTTCTTC. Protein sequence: CASSPISGGAFEEQFF.

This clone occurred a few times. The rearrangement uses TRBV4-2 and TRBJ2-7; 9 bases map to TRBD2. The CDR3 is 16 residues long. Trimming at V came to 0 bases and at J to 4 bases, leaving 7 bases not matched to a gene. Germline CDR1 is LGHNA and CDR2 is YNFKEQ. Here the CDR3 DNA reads TGTGCCAGCAGCCAAGAAAGCGGCGGGGGGGCTTACGAGCAGTACTTC. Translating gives CASSQESGGGAYEQYF.

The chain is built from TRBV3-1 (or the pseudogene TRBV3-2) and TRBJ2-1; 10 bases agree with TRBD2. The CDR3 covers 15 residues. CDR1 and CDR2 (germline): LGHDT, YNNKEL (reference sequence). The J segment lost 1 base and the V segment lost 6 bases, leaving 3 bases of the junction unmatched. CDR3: CASRSTSGSYNEQFF. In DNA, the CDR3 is TGTGCCAGCAGATCGACTAGCGGGTCCTACAATGAGCAGTTCTTC.

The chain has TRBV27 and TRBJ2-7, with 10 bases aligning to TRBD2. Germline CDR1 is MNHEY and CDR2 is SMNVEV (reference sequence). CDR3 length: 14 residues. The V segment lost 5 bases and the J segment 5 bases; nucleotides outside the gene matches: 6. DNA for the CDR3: TGTGCCAGCAGTACCGGGACTAGCGTGCACGAGCAGTACTTC. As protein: CASSTGTSVHEQYF.

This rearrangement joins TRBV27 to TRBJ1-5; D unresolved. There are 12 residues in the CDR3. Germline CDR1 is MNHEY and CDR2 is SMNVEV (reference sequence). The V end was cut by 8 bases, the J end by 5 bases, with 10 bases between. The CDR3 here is CASGRWYQPQHF. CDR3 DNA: TGTGCCAGCGGCAGGTGGTATCAGCCCCAGCATTTT.

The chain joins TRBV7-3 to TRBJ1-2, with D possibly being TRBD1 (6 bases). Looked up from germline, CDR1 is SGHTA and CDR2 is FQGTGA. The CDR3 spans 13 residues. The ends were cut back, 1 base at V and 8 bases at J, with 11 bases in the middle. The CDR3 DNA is TGTGCCAGCAGCTTAAACCCAGGGGACGGCTACACCTTC. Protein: CASSLNPGDGYTF.

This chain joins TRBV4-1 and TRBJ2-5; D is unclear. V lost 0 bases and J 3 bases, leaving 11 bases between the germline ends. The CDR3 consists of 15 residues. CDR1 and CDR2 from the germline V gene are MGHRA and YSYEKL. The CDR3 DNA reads TGCGCCAGCAGCCAAGAAAATGGGCAGAAAGAGACCCAGTACTTC. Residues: CASSQENGQKETQYF.

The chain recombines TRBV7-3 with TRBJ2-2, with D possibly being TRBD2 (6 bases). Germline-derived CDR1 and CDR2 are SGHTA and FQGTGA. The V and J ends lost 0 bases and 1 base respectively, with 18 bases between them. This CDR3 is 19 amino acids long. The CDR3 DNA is TGTGCCAGCAGCTTAACGTTGGCTCACCAAGCGGGGAACACCGGGGAGCTGTTTTTT. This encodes CASSLTLAHQAGNTGELFF.

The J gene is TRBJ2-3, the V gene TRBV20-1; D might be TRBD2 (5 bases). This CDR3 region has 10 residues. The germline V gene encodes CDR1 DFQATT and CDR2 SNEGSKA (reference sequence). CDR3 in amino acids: CGLWGDTQYF. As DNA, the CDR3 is TGCGGACTTTGGGGAGATACGCAGTATTTT.

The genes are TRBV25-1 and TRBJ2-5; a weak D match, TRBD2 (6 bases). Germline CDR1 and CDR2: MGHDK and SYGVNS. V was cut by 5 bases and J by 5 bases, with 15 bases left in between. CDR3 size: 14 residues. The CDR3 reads CASSSMRGIETQYF. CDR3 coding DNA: TGTGCCAGCAGTTCCATGCGGGGCATCGAGACCCAGTACTTC.

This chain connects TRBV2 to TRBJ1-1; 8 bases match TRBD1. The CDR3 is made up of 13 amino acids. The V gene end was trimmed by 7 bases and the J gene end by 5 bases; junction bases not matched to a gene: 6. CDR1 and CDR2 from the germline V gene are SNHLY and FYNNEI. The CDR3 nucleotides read TGTGCCAGCACCATTACAGGGGGGACTGAAGCTTTCTTT. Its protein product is CASTITGGTEAFF.

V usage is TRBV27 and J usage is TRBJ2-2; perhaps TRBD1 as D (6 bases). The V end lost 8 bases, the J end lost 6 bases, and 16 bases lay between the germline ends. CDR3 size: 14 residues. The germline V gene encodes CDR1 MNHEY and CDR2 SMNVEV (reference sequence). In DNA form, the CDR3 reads TGTGCCAGCGGGCCCGACCAGGGGTCCGGGGAGCTGTTTTTT. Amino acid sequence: CASGPDQGSGELFF.